This entry concerns a single T cell receptor (beta chain). The data originate from a study of shared clonotypes between healthy human individuals. Per the study methods: Filtering differed, since immunoSEQ gave only junction sequences and no quality scores. TCRdb's copy holds only in-frame clones and misses some; the assay was immunoSEQ multiplex PCR. Clone size and V and J calls were adopted from that table, with D and trimming inferred from the DNA. The table records over a million clones, roughly 80% of them present only once. The CDR3 runs to 14 residues. Germline V lookup: CDR1 SGHTA, CDR2 FQGNSA. The germline V and J ends were trimmed by 1 base and 4 bases, with 9 bases remaining between them.

Material: memory CD4+ T cells sorted from blood. The subset was: CD45RA-negative fraction. The clonotype originates from a man aged 18 to 30 in good health. The rearrangement joins TRBV7-2 to TRBJ2-3; no definite D call. The CDR3 coding sequence is TGTGCCAGCAGCTTAGTACCTTCCCCAGATACGCAGTATTTT. This sequence encodes CASSLVPSPDTQYF.